Below, 23 T cell receptor beta chains from the same sample are listed, as sequenced in a study of blood T cell repertoires in COVID-19. TCRdb keeps only in-frame clones here, not all; method: immunoSEQ multiplex PCR. The sample carries under 150,000 clones, over 75% recorded once. Material for sequencing was peripheral blood. The receptor source for this set is a woman in her 70s who had recovered from COVID-19.

The chain is built from TRBV7-2 and TRBJ2-7; D gene ambiguous. In germline, CDR1 is SGHTA, CDR2 FQGNSA. Trimming cost V 1 base and J 4 bases, with 8 bases left between them. This CDR3 comprises 13 residues. In DNA form, the CDR3 reads TGTGCCAGCAGCTTAGAGGCGGAATACGAGCAGTACTTC. It translates to CASSLEAEYEQYF.

This clone showed up just once. The chain carries TRBV24-1 and TRBJ2-3; 8 nucleotides agree with TRBD1. The ends lost 4 bases at V and 2 bases at J; junction bases unmatched: 1. Germline values: CDR1 KGHDR, CDR2 SFDVKD. The CDR3 totals 14 residues. CDR3 sequence reads: CATSEGQVTDTQYF. The CDR3, as DNA: TGTGCCACCAGTGAGGGACAGGTCACAGATACGCAGTATTTT.

This rearrangement joins TRBV14 to TRBJ1-2; D gene unclear. The CDR3 runs to 12 residues. Per the germline V gene, CDR1 is SGHDN and CDR2 is FVKESK. The V and J ends lost 0 bases and 8 bases respectively, with 7 bases between them. This CDR3 is CASSQDPRGYTF. The CDR3 coding sequence is TGTGCCAGCAGCCAAGATCCACGGGGCTACACCTTC.

The chain links TRBV6-2 or TRBV6-3 to TRBJ2-5, with TRBD2 as a possible D gene (5 bases). The ends were cut back, 5 bases at V and 7 bases at J, with 17 bases in the middle. The CDR3 is made up of 14 amino acids. Germline values: CDR1 MNHEY, CDR2 SVGEGT. The CDR3 here is CASSRTPRAGTQYF. CDR3 bases: TGTGCCAGCAGTCGGACCCCGCGGGCTGGGACCCAGTACTTC.

V gene TRBV2 combines with J gene TRBJ1-1, with a possible D match to TRBD1 (6 bases). V was shortened by 6 bases and J by 4 bases, with 12 bases between the two germline ends. CDR3 length: 13 amino acids. The germline V gene encodes CDR1 SNHLY and CDR2 FYNNEI. The DNA for the CDR3 is TGTGCCAGCAGGGCGGAAGGGGGCACTGAAGCTTTCTTT. Translating it yields CASRAEGGTEAFF.

V gene TRBV5-4 combines with J gene TRBJ2-7; TRBD2 matches at 8 bases. The CDR3 loop spans 16 amino acids. The germline V gene encodes CDR1 SGHNT and CDR2 YYREEE (reference sequence). With V trimmed by 4 bases and J by 5 bases, 14 bases remained unmatched. CDR3 residues: CASSPPTSAYPHEQYF. CDR3 DNA: TGTGCCAGCAGCCCTCCGACTAGCGCCTACCCCCACGAGCAGTACTTC.

Only one count was recorded for this clone. The V and J genes are TRBV5-1 and TRBJ2-1; TRBD2 matches 12 bases. The CDR3 runs 15 residues. Germline CDR1 reads SGHRS; CDR2 reads YFSETQ. The trim removed 0 bases at V and 13 bases at J, leaving 8 bases unmatched. The CDR3 is CASSLGTSGEDIQFF. CDR3 in DNA: TGCGCCAGCAGCTTGGGGACTAGCGGGGAAGATATCCAGTTCTTC.

The chain combines TRBV27 with TRBJ2-7; D may be TRBD1 (5 bases). From germline, CDR1 is MNHEY and CDR2 SMNVEV (reference sequence). The CDR3 covers 14 residues. V gave up 3 bases and J gave up 2 bases, with 11 bases separating them. This CDR3 reads CASSLKGPPYEQYF. In DNA form, the CDR3 reads TGTGCCAGCAGTTTGAAGGGGCCCCCCTACGAGCAGTACTTC.

This chain joins TRBV6-5 and TRBJ1-1; D gene unclear. Germline V CDR1 and CDR2: MNHEY, SVGAGI. This CDR3 contains 12 residues. Trimming left V 6 bases short and J 2 bases short, with 7 bases between. The CDR3 nucleotides read TGTGCCAGCAGGAGGGTAAACACTGAAGCTTTCTTT. It codes for CASRRVNTEAFF.

The rearrangement links TRBV4-2 to TRBJ1-6; 7 bases fit TRBD1. There are 18 residues in the CDR3. Germline CDR1 LGHNA, CDR2 YNFKEQ. V was pared by 0 bases and J by 2 bases, with 7 bases of the junction left unmatched. The CDR3 loop is CASSQDPRDRAYNSPLHF. The CDR3, as DNA: TGTGCCAGCAGCCAAGATCCCCGGGACAGAGCCTATAATTCACCCCTCCACTTT.

The chain carries TRBV9 and TRBJ1-3, with 10 bases matching TRBD1. J was trimmed by 4 bases and V by 4 bases; bases with no gene match: 5. Germline CDR1 reads SGDLS; CDR2 reads YYNGEE. This CDR3 is built from 15 residues. This CDR3 reads CASSTRTGGGNTIYF. The CDR3 region has the DNA TGTGCCAGCAGCACGCGGACAGGGGGAGGAAACACCATATATTTT.

The chain uses TRBV28 and TRBJ2-5; 7 bases match TRBD1. The CDR3 covers 17 residues. The junction had 11 bases not matched to a gene; V was cut back by 1 base and J by 3 bases. CDR1 is MDHEN and CDR2 is SYDVKM in the germline V gene. DNA for the CDR3: TGTGCCAGCAGTTTATTTAGTACCTACGGGACAGAAGAGACCCAGTACTTC. Its protein product is CASSLFSTYGTEETQYF.

The chain combines TRBV7-3 with TRBJ2-4; tentative D call: TRBD2 (6 bases). V was pared by 2 bases and J by 8 bases, with 10 bases between. The CDR3 is 13 residues long. Germline CDR1 SGHTA, CDR2 FQGTGA. As DNA, the CDR3 is TGTGCCAGCAGCTTACAAGGCGGGGACATTCAGTACTTC. Translation: CASSLQGGDIQYF. The whole variable domain, filled in from reference TRBV7-3 and TRBJ2-4, reads GAGVSQTPSNKVTEKGKYVELRCDPISGHTALYWYRQSLGQGPEFLIYFQGTGAADDSGLPNDRFFAVRPEGSVSTLKIQRTERGDSAVYLCASSLQGGDIQYFGAGTRLSVL.

The chain employs TRBV6-2 or TRBV6-3 and TRBJ2-3, with D possibly being TRBD1 (6 bases). Trimming took off 2 bases at V and 0 bases at J, with 18 bases between the two ends. Germline CDR1 MNHEY, CDR2 SVGEGT. The CDR3 length is 18 residues. The CDR3 protein is CASSYPSRTAASTDTQYF. Here the CDR3 DNA reads TGTGCCAGCAGTTACCCATCCCGGACAGCCGCTAGCACAGATACGCAGTATTTT.

The chain uses TRBV4-3 and TRBJ2-7; D is perhaps TRBD1 (5 bases). The CDR3 contains 15 residues. Germline CDR1 reads LGHNA; CDR2 reads YSLEER. V gave up 0 bases and J gave up 3 bases, with 12 bases separating them. The CDR3 here is CASSQELGPVYEQYF. CDR3 sequence (DNA): TGCGCCAGCAGCCAAGAACTGGGGCCCGTCTACGAGCAGTACTTC.

The chain is built from TRBV6-6 and TRBJ2-2; 9 nucleotides line up with TRBD2. Trimming at V came to 6 bases and at J to 7 bases, leaving 6 bases not matched to a gene. From germline, CDR1 is MNHNY and CDR2 SVGAGI (reference sequence). This CDR3 is 14 amino acids long. The CDR3 region is CASSEGLAGGELFF. In nucleotides, the CDR3 is TGTGCCAGCAGCGAGGGACTAGCAGGCGGGGAGCTGTTTTTT.

This chain uses TRBV5-4 with TRBJ2-5, with TRBD2 matching over 7 bases. The CDR3 has 17 amino acids. Trimming at V came to 4 bases and at J to 1 base, leaving 13 bases not matched to a gene. In germline, CDR1 is SGHNT, CDR2 YYREEE (reference sequence). The CDR3 here is CASSPGPGLAVQETQYF. Written as DNA, the CDR3 is TGTGCCAGCAGCCCCGGCCCCGGGCTAGCGGTCCAAGAGACCCAGTACTTC.

The CDR3 spells CASSALARGLTDTQYF. The CDR3 nucleotides read TGTGCCAGCAGCGCCCTCGCGCGGGGACTAACAGATACGCAGTATTTT. This sequence joins TRBV9 and TRBJ2-3; 7 positions match TRBD2. The length of the CDR3 is 16 residues. V lost 3 bases and J lost 3; bases outside the gene matches: 10. Looked up from germline, CDR1 is SGDLS and CDR2 is YYNGEE.

The chain has TRBV27 and TRBJ1-2; 8 nucleotides align to TRBD1. Germline lookup yields CDR1 MNHEY and CDR2 SMNVEV (reference sequence). The J segment lost 2 bases and the V segment lost 4 bases, leaving 9 bases of the junction unmatched. The CDR3 contains 16 residues. In DNA, the CDR3 is TGTGCCAGCAGTTCAAAAACAGGGGGATGGAACTATGGCTACACCTTC. It encodes CASSSKTGGWNYGYTF.

Many counts were recorded for this clone. The chain joins TRBV28 to TRBJ1-2; maybe TRBD1 (6 bases). V was pared by 3 bases and J by 4 bases, with 24 bases between. The CDR3 consists of 18 residues. Germline V gene lookup returns CDR1 MDHEN and CDR2 SYDVKM. CDR3 sequence reads: CASSFVTTGPTVSYGYTF. In DNA form, the CDR3 reads TGTGCCAGCAGTTTTGTTACGACAGGTCCAACTGTGTCCTATGGCTACACCTTC.

The chain is built from TRBV15 and TRBJ1-6; 7 bases are a match to TRBD1. The J segment lost 7 bases and the V segment lost 6 bases, leaving 18 bases of the junction unmatched. Germline CDR1 LNHNV, CDR2 YYDKDF (reference sequence). The length of the CDR3 is 18 residues. CDR3: CATRPANNRDRANSPLHF. In DNA, the CDR3 is TGTGCCACCAGGCCCGCAAACAACCGAGACAGGGCGAATTCACCCCTCCACTTT.

This clone came up once. The gene calls are TRBV28 and TRBJ1-3; tentatively, D is TRBD1 (6 bases). The CDR3 has 16 residues. CDR1 is MDHEN and CDR2 is SYDVKM in the germline V gene. Trimming removed 5 bases from V and 0 bases from J, with 14 bases in between. The CDR3 is CASSGTGSPSGNTIYF. The CDR3 nucleotides read TGTGCCAGCAGTGGTACAGGGTCCCCCTCTGGAAACACCATATATTTT.

V is TRBV7-9 and J is TRBJ1-1, with 7 bases aligning to TRBD1. Germline values: CDR1 SEHNR, CDR2 FQNEAQ (reference sequence). The CDR3 spans 15 residues. Trimming at V came to 5 bases and at J to 0 bases, leaving 6 bases not matched to a gene. CDR3 region: CASSPRQGLNTEAFF. The CDR3 DNA reads as TGTGCCAGCAGCCCACGACAGGGATTGAACACTGAAGCTTTCTTT. The whole variable domain, remainder taken from reference TRBV7-9 and TRBJ1-1, is DTGVSQNPRHKITKRGQNVTFRCDPISEHNRLYWYRQTLGQGPEFLTYFQNEAQLEKSRLLSDRFSAERPKGSFSTLEIQRTEQGDSAMYLCASSPRQGLNTEAFFGQGTRLTVV.